One and the same sample provided the 15 T cell receptor beta chains below, sequenced in a study of blood T cell repertoires in COVID-19. Produced via immunoSEQ multiplex PCR; TCRdb's table is partial and in-frame only. Among some 190,000 clones, 80% were seen once, and the ten largest hold approximately 6.9%. Sequenced: peripheral blood. The source is a man aged 55 to 70 with acute or convalescent COVID-19.

The V and J genes are TRBV27 and TRBJ2-7; TRBD2 matches 7 bases. The CDR3 spans 16 residues. The junction had 10 bases not matched to a gene; V was cut back by 3 bases and J by 2 bases. Looked up from germline, CDR1 is MNHEY and CDR2 is SMNVEV (reference sequence). CDR3 in DNA: TGTGCCAGCAGTTTCCTCGGGACTATCACGCCCTACGAGCAGTACTTC. Protein product: CASSFLGTITPYEQYF.

The chain links TRBV4-3 to TRBJ1-2; the match to TRBD1 covers 8 bases. Losses at the gene ends were 4 bases for V and 4 bases for J; bases not matched to a gene: 11. There are 16 residues in the CDR3. CDR1 is LGHNA, CDR2 YSLEER, per germline. CDR3 in DNA: TGCGCCAGCAGCCCCTCCTTACAGGGGGGACCCTATGGCTACACCTTC. Translation gives CASSPSLQGGPYGYTF.

The J gene is TRBJ2-3, the V gene TRBV9; 7 positions agree with TRBD1. Germline assignment: CDR1 SGDLS and CDR2 YYNGEE. The CDR3 sequence is 16 residues long. V was pared by 4 bases and J by 1 base, with 9 bases of the junction left unmatched. CDR3 sequence: CASSLDTGTGTDTQYF. In DNA form, the CDR3 reads TGTGCCAGCAGCCTAGATACAGGGACAGGCACAGATACGCAGTATTTT.

The genes are TRBV12-3 or TRBV12-4 and TRBJ2-7; D ambiguous. V gave up 6 bases and J gave up 0 bases, with 6 bases separating them. The CDR3 covers 12 residues. CDR3 in DNA: TGTGCCAGCAGCCAATCCTCCTACGAGCAGTACTTC. It translates to CASSQSSYEQYF.

This chain connects TRBV5-1 to TRBJ2-1; 11 bases line up with TRBD2. Germline CDR1 reads SGHRS; CDR2 reads YFSETQ. V was clipped by 1 base and J by 0 bases; unmatched bases: 3. The CDR3 has 17 amino acids. The DNA for the CDR3 is TGCGCCAGCAGCTTGACTAGCGGGAGAACCTCCTACAATGAGCAGTTCTTC. Amino acid sequence: CASSLTSGRTSYNEQFF.

The chain joins TRBV10-2 to TRBJ2-7; no definite D call. The CDR3 has 10 residues. Per the germline V gene, CDR1 is WSHSY and CDR2 is SAAADI. V was clipped by 8 bases and J by 3 bases, with 5 bases between them. The CDR3 nucleotides read TGCGCCAGCGGCAACTACGAGCAGTACTTC. It codes for CASGNYEQYF.

The chain links TRBV27 to TRBJ1-3; tentative D call: TRBD1 (5 bases). Trimming removed 4 bases from V and 3 bases from J, with 10 bases in between. The length of the CDR3 is 14 residues. From germline, CDR1 is MNHEY and CDR2 SMNVEV (reference sequence). The CDR3 region is CASSSTGIGNTIYF. The CDR3 DNA reads TGTGCCAGCAGTTCTACAGGAATTGGAAACACCATATATTTT.

The chain combines TRBV29-1 with TRBJ1-3, with unresolved D. Trimming stripped 6 bases from V and 1 base from J, with 13 bases between. This CDR3 region has 14 residues. CDR1 and CDR2 from the germline V gene are SQVTM and ANQGSEA. Written as DNA, the CDR3 is TGCAGCGTGGTCTCGGGTTTTTCTGGAAACACCATATATTTT. It codes for CSVVSGFSGNTIYF.

V and J are TRBV6-5 and TRBJ2-1; D is unclear. From germline, CDR1 is MNHEY and CDR2 SVGAGI. This CDR3 has 15 residues. Trimming stripped 6 bases from V and 0 bases from J, with 12 bases between. In DNA, the CDR3 is TGTGCCAGCAGCGCTTCAGGTCCCTCCTACAATGAGCAGTTCTTC. It specifies CASSASGPSYNEQFF.

This clone was picked up one time. V usage is TRBV19 and J usage is TRBJ1-5, with D unresolved. V lost 3 bases, J lost 4 bases, and 19 bases lay in between. CDR1 and CDR2 (germline): LNHDA, SQIVND (reference sequence). The CDR3 is 17 amino acids. This CDR3 reads CASSILREGGRNQPQHF. The CDR3 nucleotides read TGTGCCAGTAGTATCTTACGAGAGGGTGGACGGAATCAGCCCCAGCATTTT.

The genes are TRBV18 and TRBJ1-6; D is possibly TRBD1 (6 bases). This CDR3 has 18 residues. Germline CDR1 is KGHSH and CDR2 is LQKENI. Trimming stripped 3 bases from V and 5 bases from J, with 20 bases between. The CDR3 bases are TGTGCCAGCTCACCCCGAACCCTGACAGGACCCAATAATTCACCCCTCCACTTT. It translates to CASSPRTLTGPNNSPLHF.

The chain is built from TRBV10-3 and TRBJ1-2, with 7 nucleotides matching TRBD1. The CDR3 loop spans 12 amino acids. Germline assignment: CDR1 ENHRY and CDR2 SYGVKD. The ends lost 2 bases at V and 8 bases at J; junction bases unmatched: 2. The CDR3 sequence is CAISEDRVGYTF. CDR3 nucleotides: TGTGCCATCAGTGAGGACAGGGTCGGCTACACCTTC.

The chain links TRBV6-2 or TRBV6-3 to TRBJ2-3; possible D gene TRBD1, 6 bases. The ends were cut back, 5 bases at V and 2 bases at J, with 14 bases in the middle. In germline, CDR1 is MNHEY, CDR2 SVGEGT. This CDR3 has 15 residues. Here the CDR3 reads CASSLVGGATDTQYF. The DNA of the CDR3 is TGTGCCAGCAGTCTTGTTGGGGGCGCCACAGATACGCAGTATTTT.

The chain has TRBV12-3 or TRBV12-4 and TRBJ2-7; a weak D match, TRBD2 (5 bases). V lost 3 bases to trimming and J lost 3 bases, with 9 bases between them. This CDR3 is 13 amino acids long. The CDR3 nucleotides read TGTGCCAGCAGTTTGGGTCGGGACTACGAGCAGTACTTC. Protein product: CASSLGRDYEQYF.

V and J are TRBV4-2 and TRBJ2-2, with 10 bases aligning to TRBD2. The CDR3 runs 19 residues. J lost 1 base, V lost 0 bases, and 8 bases had no gene match. The germline V gene encodes CDR1 LGHNA and CDR2 YNFKEQ. The CDR3 protein is CASSQDLIAGGLNTGELFF. Written as DNA, the CDR3 is TGTGCCAGCAGCCAAGATTTGATAGCGGGGGGTCTGAACACCGGGGAGCTGTTTTTT.